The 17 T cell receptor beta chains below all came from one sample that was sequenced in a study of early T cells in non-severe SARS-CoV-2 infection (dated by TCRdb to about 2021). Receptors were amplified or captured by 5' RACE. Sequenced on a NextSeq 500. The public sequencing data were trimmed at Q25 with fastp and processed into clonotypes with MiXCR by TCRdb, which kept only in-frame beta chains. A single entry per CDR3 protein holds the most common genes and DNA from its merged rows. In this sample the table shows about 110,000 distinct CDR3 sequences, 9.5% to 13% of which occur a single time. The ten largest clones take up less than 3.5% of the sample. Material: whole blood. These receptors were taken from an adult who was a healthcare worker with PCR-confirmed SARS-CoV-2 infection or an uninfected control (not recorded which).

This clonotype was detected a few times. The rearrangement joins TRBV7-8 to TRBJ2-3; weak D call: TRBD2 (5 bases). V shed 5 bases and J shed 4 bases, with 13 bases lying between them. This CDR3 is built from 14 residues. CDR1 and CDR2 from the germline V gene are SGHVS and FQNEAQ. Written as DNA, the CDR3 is TGTGCCAGCAGCCCCCGATTGGAGGCAGATACGCAGTATTTT. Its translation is CASSPRLEADTQYF.

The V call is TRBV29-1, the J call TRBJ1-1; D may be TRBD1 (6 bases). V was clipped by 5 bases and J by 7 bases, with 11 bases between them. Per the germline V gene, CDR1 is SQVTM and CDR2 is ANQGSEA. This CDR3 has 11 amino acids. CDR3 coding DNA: TGCAGCGTTAACAGGGTGAATGAAGCTTTCTTT. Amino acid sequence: CSVNRVNEAFF.

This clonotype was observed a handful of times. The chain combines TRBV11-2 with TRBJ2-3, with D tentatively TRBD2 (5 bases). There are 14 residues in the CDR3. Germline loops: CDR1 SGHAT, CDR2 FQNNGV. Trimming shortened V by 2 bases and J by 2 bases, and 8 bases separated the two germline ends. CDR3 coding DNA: TGTGCCAGCAGCTTAAGACTACACACAGATACGCAGTATTTT. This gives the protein CASSLRLHTDTQYF.

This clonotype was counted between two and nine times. The CDR3 sequence is CASSYPYEQYF. The CDR3 nucleotides read TGTGCCAGCAGTTACCCCTACGAGCAGTACTTC. V and J are TRBV6-2 or TRBV6-3 and TRBJ2-7; D gene uncertain. Trimming pared 2 bases from V and 2 bases from J, leaving 1 base between. The length of the CDR3 is 11 residues. The germline V gene encodes CDR1 MNHEY and CDR2 SVGEGT.

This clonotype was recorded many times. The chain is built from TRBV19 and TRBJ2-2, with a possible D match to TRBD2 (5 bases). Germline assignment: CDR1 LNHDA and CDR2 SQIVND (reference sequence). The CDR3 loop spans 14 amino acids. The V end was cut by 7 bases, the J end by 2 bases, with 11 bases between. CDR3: CASTTDFNTGELFF. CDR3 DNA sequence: TGTGCCAGTACTACGGACTTTAACACCGGGGAGCTGTTTTTT. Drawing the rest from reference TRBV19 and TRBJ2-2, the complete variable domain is DGGITQSPKYLFRKEGQNVTLSCEQNLNHDAMYWYRQDPGQGLRLIYYSQIVNDFQKGDIAEGYSVSREKKESFPLTVTSAQKNPTAFYLCASTTDFNTGELFFGEGSRLTVL.

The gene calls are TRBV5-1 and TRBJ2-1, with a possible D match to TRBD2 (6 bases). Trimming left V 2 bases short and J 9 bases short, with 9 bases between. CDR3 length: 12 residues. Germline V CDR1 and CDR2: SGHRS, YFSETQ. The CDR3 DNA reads TGCGCCAGCAGCTTAGGGACTGGTGAGCAGTTCTTC. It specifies CASSLGTGEQFF.

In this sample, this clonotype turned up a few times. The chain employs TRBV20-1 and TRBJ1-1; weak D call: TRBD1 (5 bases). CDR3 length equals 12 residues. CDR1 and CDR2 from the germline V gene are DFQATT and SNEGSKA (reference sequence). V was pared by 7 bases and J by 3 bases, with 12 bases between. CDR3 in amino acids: CSGTPGDTEAFF. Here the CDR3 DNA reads TGCAGTGGTACTCCGGGGGACACTGAAGCTTTCTTT.

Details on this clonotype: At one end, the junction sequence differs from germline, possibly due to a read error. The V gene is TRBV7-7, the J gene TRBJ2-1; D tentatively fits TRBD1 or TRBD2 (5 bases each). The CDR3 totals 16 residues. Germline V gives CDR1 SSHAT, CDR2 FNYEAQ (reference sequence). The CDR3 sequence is CASRTDPGWDYNEQFF. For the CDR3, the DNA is TGTGCTAGCAGGACTGATCCAGGGTGGGACTACAATGAGCAGTTCTTC. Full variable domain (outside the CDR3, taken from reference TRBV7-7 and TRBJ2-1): GAGVSQSPRYKVTKRGQDVTLRCDPISSHATLYWYQQALGQGPEFLTYFNYEAQPDKSGLPSDRFSAERPEGSISTLTIQRTEQRDSAMYRCASRTDPGWDYNEQFFGPGTRLTVL.

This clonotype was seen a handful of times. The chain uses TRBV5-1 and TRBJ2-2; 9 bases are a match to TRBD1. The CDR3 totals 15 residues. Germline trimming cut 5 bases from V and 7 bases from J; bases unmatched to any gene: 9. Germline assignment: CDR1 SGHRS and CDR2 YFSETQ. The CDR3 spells CASSLWTGVGGELFF. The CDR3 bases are TGCGCCAGCAGTCTTTGGACAGGGGTAGGCGGGGAGCTGTTTTTT.

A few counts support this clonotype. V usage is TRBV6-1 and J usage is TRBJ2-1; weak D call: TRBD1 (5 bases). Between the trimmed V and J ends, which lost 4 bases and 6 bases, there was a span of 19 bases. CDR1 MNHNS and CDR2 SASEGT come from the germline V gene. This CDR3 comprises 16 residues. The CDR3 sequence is CASSGDDSLPTNEQFF. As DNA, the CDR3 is TGTGCCAGCAGTGGCGACGACAGCCTCCCCACCAATGAGCAGTTCTTC.

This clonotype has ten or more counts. CDR3 sequence: CASSWLAGEEQFF. The CDR3 DNA follows: TGTGCCAGTAGTTGGCTAGCGGGAGAAGAGCAGTTCTTC. This chain connects TRBV19 to TRBJ2-1; TRBD2 matches at 10 bases. The germline V gene encodes CDR1 LNHDA and CDR2 SQIVND (reference sequence). Unmatched junction bases numbered 5, after V lost 5 bases and J lost 10 bases. The CDR3 contains 13 residues.

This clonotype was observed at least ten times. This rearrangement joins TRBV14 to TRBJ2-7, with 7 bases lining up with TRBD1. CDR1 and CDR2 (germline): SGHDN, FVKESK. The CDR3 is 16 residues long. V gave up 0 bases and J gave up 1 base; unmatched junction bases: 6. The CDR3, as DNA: TGTGCCAGCAGCCAAGAAACTCGGACAGGTTCCTACGAGCAGTACTTC. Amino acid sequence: CASSQETRTGSYEQYF.

CDR3 protein: CASSYLIPDSPLHF. The CDR3 DNA is TGTGCCAGCAGTTACCTAATACCGGATTCACCCCTCCACTTT. This sequence joins TRBV6-5 and TRBJ1-6; D unclear. V lost 2 bases and J 8 bases, leaving 10 bases between the germline ends. Germline V lookup: CDR1 MNHEY, CDR2 SVGAGI. The CDR3 spans 14 residues.

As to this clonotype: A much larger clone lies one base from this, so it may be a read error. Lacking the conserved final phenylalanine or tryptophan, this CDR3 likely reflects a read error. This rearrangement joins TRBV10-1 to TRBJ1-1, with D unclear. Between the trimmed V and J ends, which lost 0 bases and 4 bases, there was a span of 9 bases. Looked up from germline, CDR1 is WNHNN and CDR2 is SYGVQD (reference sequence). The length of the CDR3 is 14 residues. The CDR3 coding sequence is TGCGCCAGCAGTGAGTCAGGATGGGGCACTGAAGCTTTCATT. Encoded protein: CASSESGWGTEAFI.

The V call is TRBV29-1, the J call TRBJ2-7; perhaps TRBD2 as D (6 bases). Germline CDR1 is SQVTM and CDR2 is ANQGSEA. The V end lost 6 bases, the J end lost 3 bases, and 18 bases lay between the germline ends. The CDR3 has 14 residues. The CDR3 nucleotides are TGCAGCGTGGGGGGTAGCGGAGAAAACTACGAGCAGTACTTC. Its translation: CSVGGSGENYEQYF.

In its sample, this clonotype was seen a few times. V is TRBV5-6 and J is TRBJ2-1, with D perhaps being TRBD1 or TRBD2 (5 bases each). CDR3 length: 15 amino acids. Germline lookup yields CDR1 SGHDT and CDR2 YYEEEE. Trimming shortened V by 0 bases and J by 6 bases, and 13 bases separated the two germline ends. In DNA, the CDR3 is TGTGCCAGCAGCTTGGATCCGGGGCTAGCCAATGAGCAGTTCTTC. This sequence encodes CASSLDPGLANEQFF.

The CDR3 loop is CAISPGQLNNEQFF. The CDR3 DNA follows: TGTGCCATCAGTCCTGGACAGCTCAACAATGAGCAGTTCTTC. This sequence joins TRBV10-3 and TRBJ2-1; possibly TRBD1 for D (6 bases). The ends were cut back, 5 bases at V and 5 bases at J, with 13 bases in the middle. There are 14 residues in the CDR3. Germline V gives CDR1 ENHRY, CDR2 SYGVKD.